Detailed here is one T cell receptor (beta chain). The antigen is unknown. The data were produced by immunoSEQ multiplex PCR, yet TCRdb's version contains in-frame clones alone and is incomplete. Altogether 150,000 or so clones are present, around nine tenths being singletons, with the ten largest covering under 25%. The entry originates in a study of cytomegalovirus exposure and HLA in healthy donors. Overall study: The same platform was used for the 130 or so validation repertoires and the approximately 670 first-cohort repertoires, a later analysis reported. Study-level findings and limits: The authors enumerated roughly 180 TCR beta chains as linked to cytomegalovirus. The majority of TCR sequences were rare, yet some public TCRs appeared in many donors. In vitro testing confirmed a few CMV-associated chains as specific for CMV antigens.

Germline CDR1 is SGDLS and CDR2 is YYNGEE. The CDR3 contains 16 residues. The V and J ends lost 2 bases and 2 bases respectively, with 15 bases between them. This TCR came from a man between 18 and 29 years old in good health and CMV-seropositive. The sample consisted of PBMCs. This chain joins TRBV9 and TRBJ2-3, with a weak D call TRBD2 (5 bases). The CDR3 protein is CASSVSGSLNTDTQYF. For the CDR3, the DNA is TGTGCCAGCAGCGTGTCGGGGAGTCTCAACACAGATACGCAGTATTTT.